This TCR beta chain was captured in a study of human T cells and chemical hapten exposure. The trim removed 3 bases at V and 6 bases at J, leaving 9 bases unmatched. Per the germline V gene, CDR1 is SEHNR and CDR2 is FQNEAQ (reference sequence). The CDR3 contains 15 residues. TCRdb re-called the RACE reads through MiXCR, storing one row per CDR3 protein. This sample has tens of thousands of distinct CDR3 sequences, with roughly 10% found just once. Time point denoted: patch test 1, 2 weeks after DPC sensitization. Documented treatment: therapeutic diphenylcyclopropenone sensitization with weekly scalp DPC. This clonotype was detected a few times. Its target is unknown. Study-wide points: Versus controls, expanded TCRs had significantly more large CDR3 similarity clusters.

The chain is built from TRBV7-9 and TRBJ2-7, with 9 bases lining up with TRBD2. The source is a man aged 40-49 years with alopecia areata. Some clones in this sample may be carry-over from other donors' samples. The sequencing used whole blood, collected in connection with sensitization to the hapten diphenylcyclopropenone (DPC). DNA for the CDR3: TGTGCCAGCAGCTTGGTTGGGACTAGCTCCGGCGAGCAGTACTTC. Translation: CASSLVGTSSGEQYF.